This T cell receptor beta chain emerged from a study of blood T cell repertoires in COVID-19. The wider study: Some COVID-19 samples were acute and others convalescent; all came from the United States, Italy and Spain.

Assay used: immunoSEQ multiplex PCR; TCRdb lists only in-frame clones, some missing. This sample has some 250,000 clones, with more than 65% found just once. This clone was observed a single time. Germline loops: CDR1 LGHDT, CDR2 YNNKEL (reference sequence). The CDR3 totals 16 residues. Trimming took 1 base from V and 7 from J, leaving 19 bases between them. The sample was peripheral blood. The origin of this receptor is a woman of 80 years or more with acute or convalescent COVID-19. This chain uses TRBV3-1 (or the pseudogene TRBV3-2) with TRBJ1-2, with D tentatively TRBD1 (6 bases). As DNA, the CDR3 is TGTGCCAGCAGCCAAGGCCTCCGGGACATACCCTTTGGCTACACCTTC. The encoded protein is CASSQGLRDIPFGYTF.